This passage covers 25 T cell receptor beta chains from one sample sequenced in a study of blood T cell repertoires in COVID-19. Profiling relied on immunoSEQ multiplex PCR, and the TCRdb table lists in-frame clones only, not all of them. The table shows 450,000 or so clones, with about 92% occurring only once. The material sequenced was PBMCs or T cells enriched from blood (not recorded which). The source is a man between 18 and 29 years old who had recovered from COVID-19.

This sequence joins TRBV7-3 and TRBJ1-1; a possible D gene is TRBD1 (5 bases). CDR1 and CDR2 from the germline V gene are SGHTA and FQGTGA. The V end lost 0 bases, the J end lost 9 bases, and 11 bases lay between the germline ends. There are 13 residues in the CDR3. This CDR3 is CASSLTPQGQAFF. The CDR3 bases are TGTGCCAGCAGCTTAACCCCCCAGGGCCAAGCTTTCTTT.

V is TRBV12-5 and J is TRBJ2-2, with 10 bases identical to TRBD2. The CDR3 contains 17 residues. The J segment lost 5 bases and the V segment lost 5 bases, leaving 11 bases of the junction unmatched. Germline loops: CDR1 LGHNT, CDR2 FRNRAP. The DNA of the CDR3 is TGTGCTAGTGGTCTGGAGGCTAGCGGGAGACGAACCGGGGAGCTGTTTTTT. Translation gives CASGLEASGRRTGELFF. The variable domain in full, with the rest retrieved from reference TRBV12-5 and TRBJ2-2, is DARVTQTPRHKVTEMGQEVTMRCQPILGHNTVFWYRQTMMQGLELLAYFRNRAPLDDSGMPKDRFSAEMPDATLATLKIQPSEPRDSAVYFCASGLEASGRRTGELFFGEGSRLTVL.

This chain uses TRBV11-2 with TRBJ2-1; 8 bases are a match to TRBD2. V shed 3 bases, J shed 6 bases, and the junction held 10 bases outside the gene matches. The length of the CDR3 is 16 residues. Germline lookup yields CDR1 SGHAT and CDR2 FQNNGV. The CDR3: CASSFRASGWGNEQFF. The CDR3 DNA reads as TGTGCCAGCAGCTTTCGGGCTAGCGGGTGGGGCAATGAGCAGTTCTTC.

This sequence joins TRBV10-2 and TRBJ1-1; D remains ambiguous. The germline CDR1 and CDR2 sequences are WSHSY and SAAADI. V lost 3 bases to trimming and J lost 7 bases, with 9 bases between them. The CDR3 is 12 residues long. The CDR3 DNA reads as TGCGCCAGCAGTGAAGGAGGGCGTGAAGCTTTCTTT. It encodes CASSEGGREAFF.

The chain recombines TRBV15 with TRBJ1-4, with D tentatively TRBD1 (6 bases). Germline V lookup: CDR1 LNHNV, CDR2 YYDKDF (reference sequence). Between the trimmed V and J ends, which lost 3 bases and 5 bases, there was a span of 10 bases. The CDR3 has 14 residues. CDR3 in amino acids: CATSRATGNEKLFF. The CDR3 DNA follows: TGTGCCACCAGCAGGGCTACAGGGAATGAAAAACTGTTTTTT.

V and J are TRBV27 and TRBJ1-6, with TRBD1 matching 7 bases. J was trimmed by 10 bases and V by 6 bases; bases with no gene match: 9. CDR1 is MNHEY, CDR2 SMNVEV, per germline (reference sequence). The CDR3 is made up of 14 amino acids. CDR3 coding DNA: TGTGCCAGCAGAAAAGGGGGCTTAGGCTCACCCCTCCACTTT. It yields the protein CASRKGGLGSPLHF.

V gene TRBV2 combines with J gene TRBJ2-1, with 7 bases fitting TRBD1. The CDR3 totals 13 residues. With 4 bases clipped from V and 9 bases from J, the junction kept 6 bases outside the gene matches. Germline CDR1 and CDR2: SNHLY and FYNNEI. CDR3 sequence: CASSATGEREQFF. As DNA, the CDR3 is TGTGCCAGCAGTGCTACAGGGGAGCGTGAGCAGTTCTTC.

This rearrangement joins TRBV7-7 to TRBJ2-7; TRBD2 might be the D (5 bases). There are 18 residues in the CDR3. CDR1 is SSHAT, CDR2 FNYEAQ, per germline (reference sequence). Trimming stripped 1 base from V and 3 bases from J, with 22 bases between. CDR3 bases: TGTGCCAGCAGCTTAGATTTAGCGCGGAGGCCAAAATTCTACGAGCAGTACTTC. It translates to CASSLDLARRPKFYEQYF.

The chain employs TRBV5-4 and TRBJ1-6; D is unresolved. V gave up 3 bases and J gave up 8 bases, with 24 bases separating them. The CDR3 extends over 18 amino acids. The germline V gene has CDR1 SGHNT and CDR2 YYREEE (reference sequence). CDR3: CASSSGPAGTAVDSPLHF. CDR3 nucleotide sequence: TGTGCCAGCAGCTCAGGCCCGGCAGGTACGGCAGTTGATTCACCCCTCCACTTT.

The CDR3 DNA is TGTGCCACCAGTGATTCTAGGGGGGGCGCTTATGAAAAACTGTTTTTT. Amino acids: CATSDSRGGAYEKLFF. V and J are TRBV24-1 and TRBJ1-4, with D possibly TRBD1 on 6 matching bases. Trimming removed 2 bases from V and 6 bases from J, with 15 bases in between. Per germline, CDR1 KGHDR and CDR2 SFDVKD. CDR3 length: 16 residues.

The chain uses TRBV5-6 and TRBJ1-5, with a weak D call TRBD1 (5 bases). The V gene's germline CDR1 is SGHDT and CDR2 YYEEEE. The V end was cut by 3 bases, the J end by 6 bases, with 16 bases between. The CDR3 runs to 15 residues. In DNA form, the CDR3 reads TGTGCCAGCAGCTCCGGGTGGGGGGGAGGTCAGCCCCAGCATTTT. It codes for CASSSGWGGGQPQHF.

V usage is TRBV11-3 and J usage is TRBJ2-3; 7 nucleotides align to TRBD2. The germline CDR1 and CDR2 sequences are SGHNT and YENEEA. J lost 3 bases, V lost 5 bases, and 5 bases had no gene match. This CDR3 contains 14 residues. This chain's CDR3 is CASSPTAGTDTQYF. The CDR3 DNA reads as TGTGCCAGCAGCCCGACAGCGGGAACAGATACGCAGTATTTT.

J is TRBJ1-1 and V is TRBV5-1; no definite D call. Per germline, CDR1 SGHRS and CDR2 YFSETQ. There are 15 residues in the CDR3. V was pared by 1 base and J by 0 bases, with 10 bases between. The CDR3 loop is CASSLRVGMNTEAFF. The CDR3 DNA reads TGCGCCAGCAGCTTGCGGGTCGGGATGAACACTGAAGCTTTCTTT.

The chain employs TRBV7-9 and TRBJ2-3; D is ambiguous. Germline CDR1 SEHNR, CDR2 FQNEAQ (reference sequence). V was cut by 7 bases and J by 2 bases, with 13 bases left in between. The CDR3 is 14 amino acids. The DNA of the CDR3 is TGTGCCAGCACACCTCCCTCAGACACAGATACGCAGTATTTT. Its protein product is CASTPPSDTDTQYF. The whole variable domain, remainder taken from reference TRBV7-9 and TRBJ2-3, is DTGVSQNPRHKITKRGQNVTFRCDPISEHNRLYWYRQTLGQGPEFLTYFQNEAQLEKSRLLSDRFSAERPKGSFSTLEIQRTEQGDSAMYLCASTPPSDTDTQYFGPGTRLTVL.

The rearrangement links TRBV27 to TRBJ2-3; TRBD2 matches at 7 bases. V dropped 4 bases and J dropped 1; count of bases not matched to a gene: 8. CDR3 length equals 16 residues. Germline V gene data show CDR1 as MNHEY and CDR2 as SMNVEV (reference sequence). This CDR3 is CASSYLVAGGTDTQYF. The CDR3 coding sequence is TGTGCCAGCAGTTACCTGGTTGCGGGAGGCACAGATACGCAGTATTTT.

This rearrangement joins TRBV28 to TRBJ2-2; TRBD1 agrees at 7 bases. With 6 bases clipped from V and 0 bases from J, the junction kept 4 bases outside the gene matches. This CDR3 has 15 residues. Germline V gives CDR1 MDHEN, CDR2 SYDVKM. CDR3 loop: CASRYTGANTGELFF. DNA of the CDR3: TGTGCCAGCAGATATACAGGGGCGAACACCGGGGAGCTGTTTTTT.

The chain uses TRBV7-2 and TRBJ2-1; TRBD2 matches at 8 bases. Germline assignment: CDR1 SGHTA and CDR2 FQGNSA. V lost 5 bases and J lost 4; bases outside the gene matches: 7. This CDR3 region has 15 residues. For the CDR3, the DNA is TGTGCCAGCAGCCCGCCCGGGACTAGGTACAATGAGCAGTTCTTC. Amino acid sequence: CASSPPGTRYNEQFF. Looking up the rest from reference TRBV7-2 and TRBJ2-1 gives the full variable domain: GAGVSQSPSNKVTEKGKDVELRCDPISGHTALYWYRQSLGQGLEFLIYFQGNSAPDKSGLPSDRFSAERTGGSVSTLTIQRTQQEDSAVYLCASSPPGTRYNEQFFGPGTRLTVL.

The rearrangement joins TRBV15 to TRBJ2-3; 11 positions agree with TRBD2. The V gene end was trimmed by 1 base and the J gene end by 0 bases; junction bases not matched to a gene: 6. The CDR3 covers 18 residues. CDR1 and CDR2 from the germline V gene are LNHNV and YYDKDF (reference sequence). CDR3 coding DNA: TGTGCCACCAGCAGAGCTAGCGGGAGGACCTTTAGCACAGATACGCAGTATTTT. Translated, it gives CATSRASGRTFSTDTQYF.

The chain combines TRBV4-1 with TRBJ1-6, with D tentatively TRBD1 (6 bases). The CDR3 has 15 amino acids. Trimming left V 1 base short and J 8 bases short, with 12 bases between. The germline CDR1 and CDR2 sequences are MGHRA and YSYEKL. DNA of the CDR3: TGCGCCAGCAGCCAAGTTAGAGGGGGTGATTCACCCCTCCACTTT. Its protein product is CASSQVRGGDSPLHF.

As for this clone: Other DNA sequences in this specimen translate into the identical CDR3. The V call is TRBV3-1 (or the pseudogene TRBV3-2), the J call TRBJ2-1; D uncertain. The CDR3 runs to 13 residues. CDR1 is LGHDT, CDR2 YNNKEL, per germline (reference sequence). Trimming took 0 bases from V and 4 from J, leaving 4 bases between them. The CDR3 sequence: CASSQDRYNEQFF. CDR3 coding DNA: TGTGCCAGCAGCCAAGACCGGTACAATGAGCAGTTCTTC.

This clone has only one observation. This chain links TRBV28 with TRBJ1-3; D gene ambiguous. V lost 8 bases and J lost 1, with 6 bases in between. Germline CDR1 reads MDHEN; CDR2 reads SYDVKM. This CDR3 contains 12 residues. The CDR3 nucleotides read TGTGCCAGCCGGAGTTCTGGAAACACCATATATTTT. Translated: CASRSSGNTIYF.

This clone occurred once. CDR3 DNA: TGTGCCAGCAGCCCGCAGACTAGCGGACTATATTTCTTC. This sequence encodes CASSPQTSGLYFF. The rearrangement links TRBV9 to TRBJ2-1; TRBD2 matches 9 bases. Germline V lookup: CDR1 SGDLS, CDR2 YYNGEE. The CDR3 runs to 13 residues. V dropped 4 bases and J dropped 16; count of bases not matched to a gene: 12.

This clone was seen only a few times. The genes are TRBV28 and TRBJ1-2; 9 bases fit TRBD1. CDR1 and CDR2 from the germline V gene are MDHEN and SYDVKM. J lost 2 bases, V lost 8 bases, and 6 bases had no gene match. The CDR3 covers 14 residues. The CDR3 coding sequence is TGTGCCAGCCTCCTGGACAGGGGAAACTATGGCTACACCTTC. It specifies CASLLDRGNYGYTF.

The J gene is TRBJ2-5, the V gene TRBV28, with a tentative D call TRBD1 (5 bases). Germline CDR1 and CDR2: MDHEN and SYDVKM. The CDR3 extends over 13 amino acids. With 6 bases removed from V and 1 base from J, the gap between germline ends came to 9 bases. CDR3 sequence: CASSDDSQETQYF. As DNA, the CDR3 is TGTGCCAGCAGCGATGACAGCCAAGAGACCCAGTACTTC.

CDR3 region: CASSADRSTEAFF. Here the CDR3 DNA reads TGTGCCAGTAGTGCGGACAGGAGCACTGAAGCTTTCTTT. The rearrangement joins TRBV19 to TRBJ1-1; TRBD1 matches at 7 bases. Trimming took 5 bases from V and 4 from J; bases not matched to a gene: 4. The germline V gene has CDR1 LNHDA and CDR2 SQIVND (reference sequence). The CDR3 has 13 amino acids.